This TCR beta chain was sequenced for a study of glioma-infiltrating T cells. Study-level findings and limits: Gliomas, especially low-grade, showed above-expected tissue-blood divergence; non-neoplastic patients showed below. Only very few CDR3 sequences appeared in both tissue and blood.

To note about this clonotype: Its antigen remains unidentified.

Using RNA template, CDR3s of TCR alpha and beta were amplified with iRepertoire arm-PCR. Tissue mRNA or PBMC total RNA, roughly 85-450 ng, went into one-step reverse transcription and amplification. Via MiXCR, TCRdb re-called the multiplex PCR reads, giving one row per CDR3 protein. This sample has 4,500 or so distinct CDR3 sequences, with approximately 22% found just once. Trimming removed 2 bases from V and 4 bases from J, with 4 bases in between. The germline CDR1 and CDR2 sequences are SGHDT and YYEEEE. The CDR3 contains 12 residues. V usage is TRBV5-6 and J usage is TRBJ2-1; D is unresolved. The specimen was glioma tissue, nonneoplastic brain tissue, or PBMCs (not recorded which). The sequence was obtained from a human donor with low-grade glioma or glioblastoma, undergoing nonglioma brain surgery, or in good health (not recorded which). CDR3 nucleotide sequence: TGTGCCAGCAGCTTCCAGTACAATGAGCAGTTCTTC. It codes for CASSFQYNEQFF.